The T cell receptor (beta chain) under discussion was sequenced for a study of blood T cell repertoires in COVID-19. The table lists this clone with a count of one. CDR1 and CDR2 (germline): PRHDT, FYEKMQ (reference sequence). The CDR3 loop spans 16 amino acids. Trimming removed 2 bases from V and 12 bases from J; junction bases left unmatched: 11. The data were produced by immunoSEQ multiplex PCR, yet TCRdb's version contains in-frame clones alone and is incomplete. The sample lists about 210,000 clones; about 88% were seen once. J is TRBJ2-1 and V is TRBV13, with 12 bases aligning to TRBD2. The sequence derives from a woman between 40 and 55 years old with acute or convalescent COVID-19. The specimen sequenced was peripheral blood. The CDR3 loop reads CASSLPSGGGGPPQFF. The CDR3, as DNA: TGTGCCAGCAGCTTACCTAGCGGGGGGGGAGGTCCTCCGCAGTTCTTC.